The rows below give T cell receptor beta chains drawn from one sample of a study of cytomegalovirus exposure and HLA in healthy donors. Clones were sequenced by immunoSEQ multiplex PCR, and TCRdb holds only the in-frame ones, with some missing. The data contain about 140,000 clones, approximately 80% of them singletons. Material for sequencing was PBMCs. All receptors derive from a male donor in good health and CMV-seronegative. Each CDR3 is given without its conserved first and last residue.

J,V,CDR3
TRBJ2-7,TRBV6-6,ASSYDLAGRGEQY
NA,TRBV11-2,ASSSGLNYEQY
TRBJ2-7,TRBV5-5,ASSLGQGGYEQY
TRBJ1-1,TRBV7-9,ASSLATGGAF
TRBJ1-5,TRBV5-8,ASSLAGTGDQPQH
TRBJ1-1,TRBV5-4,ASSPGQTEAF
TRBJ2-1,TRBV11-2,ASSLVAGSYNEQF
TRBJ2-5,TRBV13,ASSLAEQETQY
TRBJ2-7,TRBV5-6,ASSLMSSGGYEQY
TRBJ2-2,TRBV5-1,ASSLVLGTGTNTGELF
TRBJ2-1,TRBV6-6,ASSTGTSGRGEQF
TRBJ2-2,TRBV5-1,ASTWTSGGSNPGELF
TRBJ2-4,TRBV7-2,ASSLSGGAKNIQY
TRBJ2-3,TRBV6-5,ASSPGGGYTQY
TRBJ2-1,TRBV6-5,ASSLARVVNEQF
TRBJ2-5,TRBV6-6,ASSLGTSRRETQY
TRBJ2-7,TRBV6-1,ASSAAGTGSYEQY
TRBJ1-1,TRBV27,ASSRDRGRGNTEAF
TRBJ2-3,TRBV6-4,ASSDRGGTDTQY
TRBJ2-3,TRBV4-1,ASSLELAGGAGTQY
TRBJ2-1,TRBV9,ASSVPAEGEGTYNEQF
TRBJ1-1,TRBV7-3,ASSPGGENTEAF
TRBJ1-2,TRBV19,ASSARQGPLYGYT
TRBJ1-4,TRBV18,ASSPLGAEVPLLNEKLF
TRBJ2-3,TRBV6-1,ASSEVKGGTDTQY
TRBJ1-2,TRBV7-9,ASSLPQSNYGYT
TRBJ1-6,TRBV11-2,ASSSSYNSPLH
TRBJ2-2,TRBV11-3,ASSPNRIAGELF
TRBJ1-2,TRBV19,ASSTSGQFGVTYGYT
TRBJ1-1,TRBV18,ASSPPTLAGTEAF
TRBJ2-4,TRBV19,ASTPPGAPGIQY
TRBJ2-1,TRBV10-2,ASSESRGLAGSNEQF
TRBJ1-1,TRBV2,ASSEFPQGSITNTEAF
TRBJ2-3,TRBV18,ASSPLAGVDTQY
TRBJ2-7,TRBV19,ASSIASSLTYEQY
TRBJ2-1,TRBV19,ASRTKTLGGRGNEQF
TRBJ1-2,TRBV30,AWSPRAAGGYT